The 15 T cell receptor beta chains in this list originate from one sample, sequenced in a study of blood T cell repertoires in COVID-19. TCRdb keeps only in-frame clones here, not all; method: immunoSEQ multiplex PCR. The sample has about 280,000 clones, around 90% seen once; the top ten hold about 1.7%. The material sequenced was PBMCs or T cells enriched from blood (not recorded which). The receptors were gathered from a woman aged 18 to 35 with acute COVID-19.

The rearrangement uses TRBV7-8 and TRBJ1-1, with TRBD1 as a possible D gene (5 bases). Germline assignment: CDR1 SGHVS and CDR2 FQNEAQ. The ends were cut back, 5 bases at V and 0 bases at J, with 16 bases in the middle. The CDR3 spans 16 residues. The CDR3 region is CASSPGGGYLNTEAFF. The CDR3 DNA sequence: TGTGCCAGCAGCCCCGGGGGGGGGTACCTGAACACTGAAGCTTTCTTT.

The V gene is TRBV2, the J gene TRBJ2-3, with TRBD2 identical over 8 bases. The germline V gene has CDR1 SNHLY and CDR2 FYNNEI. Losses at the gene ends were 5 bases for V and 2 bases for J; bases not matched to a gene: 6. The CDR3 is 15 amino acids. The chain's CDR3 is CASSISGSYTDTQYF. CDR3 bases: TGTGCCAGCAGTATCAGCGGGAGCTACACAGATACGCAGTATTTT.

The chain links TRBV29-1 to TRBJ2-2; D remains unclear. The CDR3 sequence is 11 residues long. Germline lookup yields CDR1 SQVTM and CDR2 ANQGSEA. V was shortened by 6 bases and J by 0 bases, with 2 bases between the two germline ends. The CDR3 spells CSVANTGELFF. The CDR3 DNA sequence: TGCAGCGTCGCGAACACCGGGGAGCTGTTTTTT.

The gene calls are TRBV3-1 (or the pseudogene TRBV3-2) and TRBJ2-3, with 10 nucleotides matching TRBD2. The germline V gene has CDR1 LGHDT and CDR2 YNNKEL (reference sequence). With 0 bases clipped from V and 4 bases from J, the junction kept 10 bases outside the gene matches. This CDR3 has 18 amino acids. CDR3 protein: CASSQEGRAGGPPDTQYF. For the CDR3, the DNA is TGTGCCAGCAGCCAAGAAGGGAGAGCGGGAGGGCCGCCAGATACGCAGTATTTT.

The rearrangement links TRBV6-2 or TRBV6-3 to TRBJ1-2; no clear D. V was cut by 6 bases and J by 1 base, with 9 bases left in between. In germline, CDR1 is MNHEY, CDR2 SVGEGT. The CDR3 consists of 13 residues. In DNA, the CDR3 is TGTGCCAGCAGCCTGCAGGATAACTATGGCTACACCTTC. The encoded protein is CASSLQDNYGYTF.

The chain is built from TRBV9 and TRBJ1-6, with D unresolved. This CDR3 has 14 amino acids. The V gene's germline CDR1 is SGDLS and CDR2 YYNGEE. Trimming stripped 0 bases from V and 12 bases from J, with 13 bases between. The CDR3 region has the DNA TGTGCCAGCAGCGTAGGGGTAGGGCGGGGACCCCTCCACTTT. Its protein product is CASSVGVGRGPLHF.

J is TRBJ2-1 and V is TRBV4-1; 12 positions match TRBD2. The germline V gene encodes CDR1 MGHRA and CDR2 YSYEKL. This CDR3 is 17 amino acids long. J gave up 2 bases and V 3 bases, and 5 bases lay outside the gene matches. The CDR3 region has the DNA TGCGCCAGCAGCCACTACCGGACTAGCGGGGCCTACAATGAGCAGTTCTTC. Residues: CASSHYRTSGAYNEQFF.

The chain couples TRBV30 to TRBJ1-2; 9 nucleotides align to TRBD1. The CDR3 sequence is 14 residues long. The V segment lost 3 bases and the J segment 6 bases; nucleotides outside the gene matches: 8. The V gene's germline CDR1 is GTSNPN and CDR2 SVGIG (reference sequence). CDR3 nucleotide sequence: TGTGCCTGGAGGGTCGGGACAGGGCAAGATGGCTACACCTTC. It encodes CAWRVGTGQDGYTF.

The V call is TRBV14, the J call TRBJ2-1, with TRBD2 matching 8 bases. Germline V gene data show CDR1 as SGHDN and CDR2 as FVKESK. V dropped 2 bases and J dropped 6; count of bases not matched to a gene: 15. This CDR3 region has 18 residues. CDR3 sequence: CASSQPSFSGSGGNEQFF. The CDR3, as DNA: TGTGCCAGCAGCCAACCTTCTTTCAGCGGGAGCGGGGGCAATGAGCAGTTCTTC.

The rearrangement links TRBV27 to TRBJ1-5; 7 positions agree with TRBD1. V trimming: 5 bases; J trimming: 6 bases; junction bases outside the gene matches: 4. The length of the CDR3 is 13 residues. Looked up from germline, CDR1 is MNHEY and CDR2 is SMNVEV (reference sequence). In nucleotides, the CDR3 is TGTGCCAGCAGTAACAGGGGAAGTCAGCCCCAGCATTTT. It codes for CASSNRGSQPQHF.

V and J are TRBV6-5 and TRBJ2-1; 11 bases match TRBD2. Germline CDR1 is MNHEY and CDR2 is SVGAGI. This CDR3 contains 15 residues. After removal of 11 bases from V and 10 bases from J, the junction contained 16 bases not matched to a gene. The CDR3 protein is CAGRKETSGIYEQFF. CDR3 coding DNA: TGTGCCGGCCGGAAAGAGACTAGCGGGATATACGAGCAGTTCTTC.

The chain uses TRBV21-1 and TRBJ2-7; the listed D gene, TRBD2, was not tested against the DNA. TRBV21-1 is a known pseudogene. This CDR3 has 19 amino acids. The CDR3 nucleotides are TGTGCCAGCAGCACAGGCAGGGAGCAAACTAGCGGGAGGGCCTACGAGCAGTACTTC. Its protein product is CASSTGREQTSGRAYEQYF.

This clone showed up just once. Other DNA sequences from this sample encode an identical CDR3 as well. The chain recombines TRBV27 with TRBJ2-7, with 8 bases that match TRBD1. Germline lookup yields CDR1 MNHEY and CDR2 SMNVEV (reference sequence). V trimming: 5 bases; J trimming: 3 bases; junction bases outside the gene matches: 3. CDR3 length: 13 residues. CDR3 sequence: CASSPGQGYEQYF. The CDR3 nucleotides are TGTGCCAGCAGTCCCGGACAGGGCTACGAGCAGTACTTC.

V usage is TRBV5-1 and J usage is TRBJ2-7, with D possibly matching TRBD2 (5 bases). The CDR3 spans 13 residues. Germline loops: CDR1 SGHRS, CDR2 YFSETQ. V was cut by 0 bases and J by 3 bases, with 7 bases left in between. In DNA, the CDR3 is TGCGCCAGCAGCTTGGGACTAAACTACGAGCAGTACTTC. Translating it yields CASSLGLNYEQYF.

The chain links TRBV24-1 to TRBJ1-2; a weak D match, TRBD1 (6 bases). From germline, CDR1 is KGHDR and CDR2 SFDVKD. CDR3 size: 15 residues. V lost 10 bases to trimming and J lost 0 bases, with 17 bases between them. CDR3 residues: CATGGRENPNYGYTF. The CDR3 DNA follows: TGTGCCACTGGGGGCAGGGAGAATCCTAACTATGGCTACACCTTC.